A selection of T cell receptor beta chains follows, all from one sample in a study of blood T cell repertoires in COVID-19. TCRdb's copy holds only in-frame clones and misses some; the assay was immunoSEQ multiplex PCR. In the table there are more than 35,000 clones, roughly four fifths of which are singletons. The source material was peripheral blood. The source of these receptors is a woman older than 75 with acute or convalescent COVID-19. CDR3s include the opening cysteine and the closing phenylalanine or tryptophan. A D gene is named only where the DNA matches it firmly. A clone size is listed for some rows: how often the clone was seen (once, few, many), or a class if it is expanded.

v_call	clone_size	j_call	d_call	cdr3_aa	cdr3_nt
TRBV2	.	TRBJ1-1	.	CAGSWGDANTEAFF	TGTGCCGGATCGTGGGGGGACGCGAACACTGAAGCTTTCTTT
TRBV19	.	TRBJ1-1	.	CASSSGSGGVWTEAFF	TGTGCCAGTAGTAGCGGAAGCGGGGGCGTATGGACTGAAGCTTTCTTT
TRBV5-1	once	TRBJ2-5	TRBD1	CASRFTGAEDQYF	TGCGCCAGCAGGTTCACAGGGGCAGAGGACCAGTACTTC
TRBV15	.	TRBJ2-3	TRBD2	CATSSGLAASTDTQYF	TGTGCCACCAGCAGCGGACTAGCGGCAAGCACAGATACGCAGTATTTT
TRBV10-3	.	TRBJ1-2	TRBD1	CAISDPGTGVNYGYTF	TGTGCCATCAGTGACCCCGGGACAGGGGTCAACTATGGCTACACCTTC
TRBV28	.	TRBJ1-2	.	CASSPQSFAGYGYTF	TGTGCCAGCAGTCCTCAATCCTTTGCGGGTTATGGCTACACCTTC
TRBV5-5	.	TRBJ2-5	.	CASSLVGTNGETQYF	TGTGCCAGCAGCTTGGTGGGGACAAATGGGGAGACCCAGTACTTC
TRBV5-4	.	TRBJ2-5	.	CASSSQGWAETQYF	TGTGCCAGCAGCTCACAGGGTTGGGCGGAGACCCAGTACTTC
TRBV20-1	once	TRBJ2-5	TRBD2	CSASGTSGGGQETQYF	TGCAGTGCTAGTGGGACTAGCGGGGGGGGACAAGAGACCCAGTACTTC
TRBV11-3	few	TRBJ1-2	TRBD1	CASSLGQTNNYGYTF	TGTGCCAGCAGCTTGGGACAGACAAACAACTATGGCTACACCTTC
TRBV10-3	.	TRBJ1-3	.	CAISERGRRYSGNTIYF	TGTGCCATCAGTGAAAGGGGCAGAAGATACTCTGGAAACACCATATATTTT
TRBV28	once	TRBJ1-4	.	CASSFVARGEKLFF	TGTGCCAGCAGTTTCGTCGCCCGGGGTGAAAAACTGTTTTTT
TRBV7-2	once	TRBJ2-1	.	CASSADRSNEQFF	TGTGCCAGCAGCGCAGACAGATCCAATGAGCAGTTCTTC
TRBV6-2/TRBV6-3	once	TRBJ2-2	.	CASSYKTGLYTGELFF	TGTGCCAGCAGTTACAAAACAGGGTTGTATACCGGGGAGCTGTTTTTT
TRBV12-3/TRBV12-4	once	TRBJ2-5	.	CASSDNQETQYF	TGTGCCAGCAGCGACAACCAAGAGACCCAGTACTTC
TRBV28	.	TRBJ1-1	.	CASSSPWAGLGLDTEAFF	TGTGCCAGCAGTTCCCCCTGGGCTGGGTTGGGTTTGGACACTGAAGCTTTCTTT
TRBV6-5	.	TRBJ1-2	.	CASSYQGGAYGYTF	TGTGCCAGCAGTTACCAAGGGGGGGCCTATGGCTACACCTTC
TRBV7-2	once	TRBJ2-5	.	CASSLRGHIQETQYF	TGTGCCAGCAGCTTAAGGGGACACATCCAAGAGACCCAGTACTTC
TRBV6-5	.	TRBJ1-5	TRBD1	CASSPRDSRPQHF	TGTGCCAGCAGTCCCCGGGACAGTCGGCCCCAGCATTTT
TRBV30	.	TRBJ1-2	.	CAWSVGGSGYTF	TGTGCCTGGAGTGTAGGAGGGAGCGGCTACACCTTC
TRBV19	few	TRBJ1-1	TRBD1	CASNPLGDRGGTEAFF	TGTGCCAGTAATCCTCTGGGGGACAGGGGGGGTACTGAAGCTTTCTTT
TRBV5-1	.	TRBJ2-3	.	CASSSGGPDTQYF	TGCGCCAGCAGCTCCGGGGGTCCAGATACGCAGTATTTT
TRBV3-1/TRBV3-2	.	TRBJ1-2	.	CASSQSGQMGYTF	TGTGCCAGCAGCCAAAGCGGACAGATGGGCTACACCTTC
TRBV6-5	.	TRBJ1-5	.	CASSSGQPQHF	TGTGCCAGCAGCTCCGGGCAGCCCCAGCATTTT
TRBV7-2	.	TRBJ2-1	TRBD1	CASSSGQGRNNEQFF	TGTGCCAGCAGCTCTGGACAGGGGCGGAACAATGAGCAGTTCTTC
TRBV15	.	TRBJ1-5	.	CATRPFGQSNQPQHF	TGTGCCACCAGGCCGTTCGGACAGAGCAATCAGCCCCAGCATTTT
TRBV7-9	.	TRBJ1-1	.	CASSLTGTEAFF	TGTGCCAGCAGCTTAACGGGAACTGAAGCTTTCTTT
TRBV29-1	.	TRBJ2-7	.	CSVGYGFEQYF	TGCAGCGTGGGTTACGGGTTCGAGCAGTACTTC
TRBV20-1	once	TRBJ2-1	TRBD2	CSASSLSGLGISNEQFF	TGCAGTGCTAGTTCCCTGTCGGGACTAGGAATCTCCAATGAGCAGTTCTTC
TRBV9	.	TRBJ2-1	TRBD1	CASSVGTQGAYNEQFF	TGTGCCAGCAGCGTAGGTACCCAGGGGGCTTACAATGAGCAGTTCTTC
TRBV9	once	TRBJ1-3	TRBD1	CAGGASGNTIYF	TGTGCAGGGGGCGCGTCTGGAAACACCATATATTTT
TRBV10-3	.	TRBJ1-5	TRBD1	CAVKGGADQPQHF	TGTGCCGTAAAAGGGGGCGCGGATCAGCCCCAGCATTTT
TRBV9	.	TRBJ2-1	.	CASSVVASKEGQFF	TGTGCCAGCAGCGTAGTAGCGTCCAAAGAAGGGCAGTTCTTC
TRBV7-2	.	TRBJ2-5	.	CASSSRRSGNQETQYF	TGTGCCAGCAGCTCTAGGAGGAGCGGCAATCAAGAGACCCAGTACTTC
TRBV19	.	TRBJ1-5	TRBD1	CASKGTGGENSNQPQHF	TGTGCCAGTAAGGGGACAGGGGGTGAAAATAGCAATCAGCCCCAGCATTTT
TRBV6-5	once	TRBJ2-7	.	CASGIYEQYF	TGTGCCAGTGGCATCTACGAGCAGTACTTC
TRBV6-5	.	TRBJ1-1	TRBD1	CASSTSGTGNTEAFF	TGTGCCAGCAGTACCTCCGGGACAGGGAATACTGAAGCTTTCTTT
TRBV2	.	TRBJ2-6	.	CASSEEGAGANVLTF	TGTGCCAGCAGTGAAGAAGGGGCTGGGGCCAACGTCCTGACTTTC
TRBV5-6	.	TRBJ1-5	.	CASSSGTGDSNQPQHF	TGTGCCAGCAGTTCCGGTACGGGAGATAGCAATCAGCCCCAGCATTTT
TRBV5-4	.	TRBJ1-4	TRBD1	CASSPRGTGATNEKLFF	TGTGCCAGCAGCCCCAGGGGGACAGGAGCAACTAATGAAAAACTGTTTTTT
TRBV30	.	TRBJ1-4	.	CAWSVPVPTGKLFF	TGTGCCTGGAGTGTACCTGTTCCCACGGGAAAACTGTTTTTT
TRBV7-2	.	TRBJ1-3	.	CASSLGRDSGNTIYF	TGTGCCAGCAGCTTGGGCCGGGACTCTGGAAACACCATATATTTT
TRBV28	.	TRBJ1-6	.	CASSSPNNSPLHF	TGTGCCAGCAGTTCCCCAAATAATTCACCCCTCCACTTT